The rows below give T cell receptor beta chains drawn from one sample of a study of PD-1 blockade in classical Hodgkin lymphoma. The table came from immunoSEQ multiplex PCR; TCRdb's copy has only in-frame clones and leaves some out. The sample shows tens of thousands of clones, approximately 77% of them seen only once. Specimen: peripheral blood mononuclear cells (PBMCs), collected before the fourth cycle of nivolumab. All receptors derive from a human donor with classical Hodgkin lymphoma. CDR3s include the opening cysteine and the closing phenylalanine or tryptophan. D genes are given only for firm matches. Where a row states a size, it is once, few, many or the class of an expanded clone; other rows omit it.

TRBV28	NA	NA	TRBJ1-2	TGTGCCAGCTGGGGTTTTGGCTATGGCTACACCTTC	CASWGFGYGYTF
TRBV29-1	NA	NA	TRBJ1-5	TGCAGCGCTCAATCTAGGTTTAGCAATCAGCCCCAGCATTTT	CSAQSRFSNQPQHF
TRBV19	NA	NA	TRBJ2-7	TGTGCCAGTAGTATTATTGATTCCAGCTCCTACGAGCAGTACTTC	CASSIIDSSSYEQYF
TRBV6-1	NA	NA	TRBJ1-2	TGTGCCAGCAGTGAATATGGCTACACCTTC	CASSEYGYTF
TRBV18	NA	TRBD1	TRBJ2-5	TGTGCCAGCTCGAGCAACATCAACAGGGGGCGCCAAGAGACCCAGTACTTC	CASSSNINRGRQETQYF
TRBV6-1	few	NA	TRBJ2-7	TGTGCCAGCAGTGAAAGGGGGACATCCTACGAGCAGTACTTC	CASSERGTSYEQYF
TRBV5-1	NA	NA	TRBJ1-4	TGCGCCAGCAGCTTGGCCGGCGGACATAATGAAAAACTGTTTTTT	CASSLAGGHNEKLFF
TRBV18	NA	NA	TRBJ1-5	TGTGCCAGCTCACCACGTGTGGGTCAGCCCCAGCATTTT	CASSPRVGQPQHF
TRBV19	NA	TRBD1	TRBJ2-7	TGTGCCAGTACAGGGGGCTACGAGCAGTACTTC	CASTGGYEQYF
TRBV5-4	NA	NA	TRBJ1-1	TGTGCCAGCAGCTTGACTGGGAGGAACACTGAAGCTTTCTTT	CASSLTGRNTEAFF
TRBV4-3	NA	TRBD1	TRBJ1-3	TGCGCCAGCAGCCAAGGGACAGGGAGAAACACCATATATTTT	CASSQGTGRNTIYF
TRBV7-2	NA	TRBD2	TRBJ2-3	TGTGCCAGCAGCTTAGGTCGGGAGCGGGGGGGCGGATTCACAGATACGCAGTATTTT	CASSLGRERGGGFTDTQYF
TRBV27	NA	NA	TRBJ2-7	TGTGCCAGCAGCCGTCACAGGGCGTACGAGCAGTACTTC	CASSRHRAYEQYF
TRBV14	NA	NA	TRBJ1-3	TGTGCCAGCAGCCACCTTCTAGGGAGTGGAAACACCATATATTTT	CASSHLLGSGNTIYF
TRBV18	NA	NA	TRBJ2-1	TGTGCCAGCTCACTCACCTCCAGGAGGGCCTACAATGAGCAGTTCTTC	CASSLTSRRAYNEQFF
TRBV9	once	TRBD2	TRBJ2-5	TGTGCCAGCAGCGTGGGACTAGCGGGAGAGACCCAGTACTTC	CASSVGLAGETQYF
TRBV4-1	NA	TRBD1	TRBJ2-6	TGCGCCAGCAGCCCCGACCCGGGACAGGGTGCCCCTCGCTCTGGGGCCAACGTCCTGACTTTC	CASSPDPGQGAPRSGANVLTF
TRBV28	once	NA	TRBJ1-1	TGTGCCAGCACCTCTCCACTCATGAACACTGAAGCTTTCTTT	CASTSPLMNTEAFF
TRBV18	once	NA	TRBJ1-2	TGTGCCAGCTCACCAGGCACAACCAGTGCGGATGGCTACACCTTC	CASSPGTTSADGYTF
TRBV25-1	NA	NA	TRBJ2-3	TGTGCCAGCAGTGAATTCGGGGAGTCGACAGATACGCAGTATTTT	CASSEFGESTDTQYF
TRBV5-1	NA	NA	TRBJ2-5	TGCGCCAGCAGAGGATTGACGGGGGGCGCGGAGACCCAGTACTTC	CASRGLTGGAETQYF
TRBV7-2	NA	NA	TRBJ2-1	TGTGCCAGCAGCTTCCTTGTGGTAGTTGGTGATGAGCAGTTCTTC	CASSFLVVVGDEQFF
TRBV10-3	NA	TRBD2	TRBJ2-1	TGTGCCATCAGTGAGCCGGGACTATCATACAATGAGCAGTTCTTC	CAISEPGLSYNEQFF
TRBV4-2	NA	NA	TRBJ1-5	TGTGCCAGCAGCAAGGACGGGAATCAGCCCCAGCATTTT	CASSKDGNQPQHF